This record looks at one T cell receptor beta chain sequence and its context. Its antigen is not known. The sample belongs to a study of cytomegalovirus exposure and HLA in healthy donors. Overall study findings and caveats: Later analysis placed DRB1 highest and HLA-C lowest in TCR association rates, which differed by HLA locus.

60 Vbeta and 13 Jbeta primers were used in PCR. Assay used: immunoSEQ multiplex PCR; TCRdb lists only in-frame clones, some missing. The listing records about 200,000 clones. J was trimmed by 6 bases and V by 4 bases; bases with no gene match: 12. The CDR3 loop spans 17 amino acids. Germline V gene sequence: CDR1 SGHRS, CDR2 YFSETQ. The chain is built from TRBV5-1 and TRBJ2-2, with 10 bases identical to TRBD2. The sequenced sample consisted of PBMCs. The source of this sequence is a boy aged 5-17 years in good health and CMV-seronegative. The CDR3 nucleotides are TGCGCCAGCAGCCATGGCCCCAGCGGGGGGGCCTCCGGGGAGCTGTTTTTT. Protein product: CASSHGPSGGASGELFF.